This entry lists 25 T cell receptor beta chains sequenced from one sample in a study of blood T cells in healthy people across ages (dated by TCRdb to about 2015). Preparation of the library involved 5' RACE. Sequencing used an Illumina HiSeq 2500. The second PCR ran for roughly 7 to 12 cycles and used a J-beta primer mix along with a sample-barcoded 5' primer. Through fastp at Q25 and MiXCR, TCRdb rebuilt clones from the public reads, retaining in-frame beta chains. Duplicate CDR3 protein sequences are folded into a single record with the most common DNA and genes. The sample has under 950,000 distinct CDR3 sequences on record, over 20% of them singletons. The ten most abundant clones make up roughly 22% of the sample. The sequenced material came from blood. These receptors were collected from a man between 65 and 79 years old in good health.

This clonotype was seen a handful of times. The CDR3 is CAISFSRQVGGEQYF. CDR3 bases: TGTGCCATCAGTTTCTCACGGCAGGTTGGGGGAGAGCAGTACTTC. The chain uses TRBV10-3 and TRBJ2-7; D possibly matches TRBD1 or TRBD2 (5 bases each). Trimming cost V 5 bases and J 7 bases, with 21 bases left between them. Germline V gene data show CDR1 as ENHRY and CDR2 as SYGVKD. CDR3 length: 15 amino acids.

The chain joins TRBV28 to TRBJ2-3; D may correspond to TRBD1 or TRBD2 (5 bases each). This CDR3 spans 15 amino acids. The V and J ends lost 5 bases and 2 bases respectively, with 14 bases between them. The V gene's germline CDR1 is MDHEN and CDR2 SYDVKM. CDR3 protein: CASSRDLRPTDTQYF. CDR3 DNA: TGTGCCAGCAGTCGGGACCTAAGACCCACAGATACGCAGTATTTT.

This chain connects TRBV3-1 to TRBJ2-1; 7 bases line up with TRBD2. Germline assignment: CDR1 LGHDT and CDR2 YNNKEL (reference sequence). The CDR3 runs 17 residues. J lost 4 bases, V lost 1 base, and 10 bases had no gene match. The CDR3 nucleotides are TGTGCCAGCAGCCAAGCTACCCAGGCGGGGGTTTACAATGAGCAGTTCTTC. The encoded protein is CASSQATQAGVYNEQFF.

There are a few counts of this clonotype. V usage is TRBV5-1 and J usage is TRBJ2-7; no reliable D call. V was shortened by 0 bases and J by 6 bases, with 13 bases between the two germline ends. The length of the CDR3 is 14 residues. Germline V CDR1 and CDR2: SGHRS, YFSETQ. As DNA, the CDR3 is TGCGCCAGCAGCTTGGACAGTACGACGGGCGAGCAGTACTTC. Its protein product is CASSLDSTTGEQYF.

This chain uses TRBV12-3 or TRBV12-4 with TRBJ2-5; a possible D gene is TRBD1 (5 bases). The CDR3 runs 14 residues. Between the trimmed V and J ends, which lost 8 bases and 2 bases, there was a span of 15 bases. The CDR3 DNA sequence: TGTGCCAGCCTACGTGGACATAAACAAGAGACCCAGTACTTC. This codes for CASLRGHKQETQYF.

The chain uses TRBV14 and TRBJ1-2; TRBD1 matches 9 bases. V was pared by 3 bases and J by 4 bases, with 3 bases of the junction left unmatched. The CDR3 has 14 residues. The V gene's germline CDR1 is SGHDN and CDR2 FVKESK. This chain's CDR3 is CASSHWDRVYGYTF. The CDR3 DNA follows: TGTGCCAGCAGCCATTGGGACAGGGTCTATGGCTACACCTTC.

The chain recombines TRBV12-3 or TRBV12-4 with TRBJ2-1; TRBD2 agrees at 9 bases. J lost 4 bases, V lost 1 base, and 8 bases had no gene match. CDR3 length equals 17 residues. The CDR3 DNA follows: TGTGCCAGCAGTTTAGTCGCGACTAGCGGCACTTACAATGAGCAGTTCTTC. As protein: CASSLVATSGTYNEQFF.

The chain carries TRBV15 and TRBJ2-7; D assignment may be TRBD1 or TRBD2 (5 bases each). Trimming removed 4 bases from V and 3 bases from J, with 13 bases in between. The CDR3 loop spans 14 amino acids. CDR1 is LNHNV, CDR2 YYDKDF, per germline (reference sequence). DNA for the CDR3: TGTGCCACCAGCAAGGGGACCCTCAACTACGAGCAGTACTTC. Its translation is CATSKGTLNYEQYF.

The rearrangement joins TRBV5-1 to TRBJ2-1; 12 nucleotides align to TRBD2. The V gene's germline CDR1 is SGHRS and CDR2 YFSETQ. The CDR3 length is 21 residues. V was pared by 0 bases and J by 2 bases, with 15 bases of the junction left unmatched. For the CDR3, the DNA is TGCGCCAGCAGCTTGGAAGGTACTAGCGGGGGGACGAGAAGAACCTACAATGAGCAGTTCTTC. It is translated as CASSLEGTSGGTRRTYNEQFF.

V and J are TRBV20-1 and TRBJ2-2; D gene uncertain. Germline lookup yields CDR1 DFQATT and CDR2 SNEGSKA (reference sequence). V was cut by 0 bases and J by 2 bases, with 16 bases left in between. This CDR3 is built from 17 residues. Here the CDR3 reads CSARDPSSEANTGELFF. The CDR3 coding sequence is TGCAGTGCTAGAGACCCCTCGTCTGAGGCAAACACCGGGGAGCTGTTTTTT.

The sample holds a few counts of this clonotype. The V call is TRBV12-3 or TRBV12-4, the J call TRBJ1-2; D is possibly TRBD1 (6 bases). The CDR3 totals 15 residues. Deletions cut 5 bases from V and 7 bases from J, with 20 bases between. CDR3 nucleotide sequence: TGTGCCAGCAGTCCCTCGGGGGGGCAGGGCCGTGGCTACACCTTC. It translates to CASSPSGGQGRGYTF.

The chain carries TRBV18 and TRBJ2-1; perhaps D is TRBD1 or TRBD2 (5 bases each). CDR3 length equals 15 residues. The V gene lost 5 bases and the J gene lost 4 bases, with 15 bases spanning the gap. Germline CDR1 and CDR2: KGHSH and LQKENI. The CDR3 reads CASSRPNEGYNEQFF. CDR3 nucleotides: TGTGCCAGCTCAAGACCAAACGAGGGGTACAATGAGCAGTTCTTC.

CDR3 region: CASSQGRLAGPYEQYF. The CDR3 bases are TGTGCCAGCAGCCAAGGTCGACTAGCGGGGCCCTACGAGCAGTACTTC. V usage is TRBV3-1 and J usage is TRBJ2-7; TRBD2 aligns across 11 bases. The CDR3 extends over 16 amino acids. Germline CDR1 is LGHDT and CDR2 is YNNKEL (reference sequence). Unmatched junction bases numbered 4, after V lost 1 base and J lost 2 bases.

This CDR3 is CASSPLMGSSTDTQYF. The CDR3 DNA follows: TGTGCCAGCTCACCCCTCATGGGCAGCAGCACAGATACGCAGTATTTT. This rearrangement joins TRBV18 to TRBJ2-3; D call uncertain. Trimming took off 3 bases at V and 0 bases at J, with 13 bases between the two ends. Germline lookup yields CDR1 KGHSH and CDR2 LQKENI. This CDR3 has 16 amino acids.

This clonotype was seen a few times. The chain is built from TRBV29-1 and TRBJ1-2; unclear D gene. The CDR3 loop spans 10 amino acids. Germline V lookup: CDR1 SQVTM, CDR2 ANQGSEA. V shed 4 bases and J shed 3 bases, with 3 bases lying between them. The CDR3 loop reads CSVADYGYTF. CDR3 sequence (DNA): TGCAGCGTTGCTGACTATGGCTACACCTTC.

This clonotype was seen more than once but under ten times. The rearrangement links TRBV19 to TRBJ1-6; unclear D gene. The V and J ends lost 6 bases and 0 bases respectively, with 15 bases between them. In germline, CDR1 is LNHDA, CDR2 SQIVND (reference sequence). The CDR3 spans 17 residues. CDR3 in amino acids: CASSSGGSSSYNSPLHF. The CDR3, as DNA: TGTGCCAGTAGCAGCGGAGGGTCGAGCTCCTATAATTCACCCCTCCACTTT.

This chain connects TRBV7-2 to TRBJ2-3; 16 bases map to TRBD2. After removal of 5 bases from V and 3 bases from J, the junction contained 11 bases not matched to a gene. The CDR3 consists of 19 residues. Per germline, CDR1 SGHTA and CDR2 FQGNSA. The CDR3, as DNA: TGTGCCAGCAGCATAACGGGACTAGCGGGAGGGTCAAGAACAGATACGCAGTATTTT. This encodes CASSITGLAGGSRTDTQYF.

This clonotype was counted only a few times. This chain links TRBV19 with TRBJ1-4; D is possibly TRBD1 (5 bases). There are 15 residues in the CDR3. Germline V gene sequence: CDR1 LNHDA, CDR2 SQIVND (reference sequence). Trimming stripped 7 bases from V and 5 bases from J, with 17 bases between. The CDR3: CASTGSGQGNEKLFF. DNA for the CDR3: TGTGCCAGTACTGGATCGGGGCAGGGAAATGAAAAACTGTTTTTT.

The sample holds a few counts of this clonotype. V usage is TRBV29-1 and J usage is TRBJ2-1; no reliable D call. Germline V CDR1 and CDR2: SQVTM, ANQGSEA. V was clipped by 7 bases and J by 15 bases, with 10 bases between them. The CDR3 runs 8 residues. CDR3 nucleotides: TGCAGCGCGACCCCCGGGTTCTTC. It yields the protein CSATPGFF.

A few counts support this clonotype. The chain uses TRBV5-1 and TRBJ2-5, with D maybe TRBD2 (5 bases). Looked up from germline, CDR1 is SGHRS and CDR2 is YFSETQ. The V and J ends lost 3 bases and 11 bases respectively, with 14 bases between them. CDR3 length: 12 residues. The CDR3 here is CASSSYSWEQYF. DNA for the CDR3: TGCGCCAGCAGCTCATACAGTTGGGAGCAGTACTTC. The entire variable domain, with the rest obtained from reference TRBV5-1 and TRBJ2-5, is as follows: KAGVTQTPRYLIKTRGQQVTLSCSPISGHRSVSWYQQTPGQGLQFLFEYFSETQRNKGNFPGRFSGRQFSNSRSEMNVSTLELGDSALYLCASSSYSWEQYFGPGTRLLVL.

This clonotype was recorded many times. The chain combines TRBV5-6 with TRBJ1-4; possibly TRBD1 for D (5 bases). Trimming shortened V by 4 bases and J by 2 bases, and 12 bases separated the two germline ends. Germline loops: CDR1 SGHDT, CDR2 YYEEEE. The CDR3 consists of 15 residues. CDR3 sequence: CASSRDWRTNEKLFF. The CDR3 DNA sequence: TGTGCCAGCAGCAGGGACTGGCGGACTAATGAAAAACTGTTTTTT.

This clonotype was detected many times. The chain recombines TRBV7-2 with TRBJ2-1; 7 nucleotides align to TRBD2. CDR3 length equals 15 residues. Germline values: CDR1 SGHTA, CDR2 FQGNSA. V was pared by 5 bases and J by 4 bases, with 8 bases of the junction left unmatched. The CDR3 coding sequence is TGTGCCAGCAGCCCCGTGGCTAGCGGATACAATGAGCAGTTCTTC. The encoded protein is CASSPVASGYNEQFF. Combining the CDR3 with reference TRBV7-2 and TRBJ2-1 gives the whole variable domain GAGVSQSPSNKVTEKGKDVELRCDPISGHTALYWYRQSLGQGLEFLIYFQGNSAPDKSGLPSDRFSAERTGGSVSTLTIQRTQQEDSAVYLCASSPVASGYNEQFFGPGTRLTVL.

This clonotype was detected a few times. The chain joins TRBV12-3 or TRBV12-4 to TRBJ1-1; D is possibly TRBD1 (5 bases). With 1 base removed from V and 11 bases from J, the gap between germline ends came to 14 bases. The CDR3 covers 13 residues. Here the CDR3 DNA reads TGTGCCAGCAGTTTAGGTCAGGGATCGTCGGCTTTCTTT. As protein: CASSLGQGSSAFF.

This CDR3 is CASSPVGSAGTDTQYF. The CDR3 region has the DNA TGTGCCAGCAGCCCCGTAGGTAGCGCCGGCACAGATACGCAGTATTTT. The chain joins TRBV4-2 to TRBJ2-3, with D possibly TRBD2 on 5 matching bases. This CDR3 has 16 amino acids. The V gene's germline CDR1 is LGHNA and CDR2 YNFKEQ. V lost 4 bases and J lost 1, with 15 bases in between.

This clonotype was observed many times. This sequence joins TRBV6-1 and TRBJ2-7; no definite D call. Trimming cost V 5 bases and J 3 bases, with 20 bases left between them. Per germline, CDR1 MNHNS and CDR2 SASEGT. CDR3 length equals 16 residues. CDR3: CASSTWSTKPFYEQYV. As DNA, the CDR3 is TGTGCCAGCAGTACCTGGTCCACAAAGCCCTTCTACGAGCAGTACGTC.